What follows describes a single T cell receptor (beta chain). Its specific antigen is unknown. There are no base qualities to consult, and no much larger clone falls within one base. This entry comes from a study of T cell repertoires in cytomegalovirus infection (dated 2019 in TCRdb). Looking at the study overall: Donor HLA type was relevant to the analysis, because carriage of CMV infection together with the matching HLA type was indicated by public TCR beta signatures.

TCRdb shows the sequencer as Illumina HiSeq 1500. TCRdb reanalyzed the raw reads on its own, using fastp at Q25 for trimming and MiXCR for clone calling, and kept in-frame beta chains. Entries that share a CDR3 protein sequence are merged under the most common genes and DNA. For this sample there are under 250,000 distinct CDR3 sequences; around 6.2% appear just once. More than 5.5% of the sample comes from the top ten. Broader findings and caveats from the paper: In both this cohort and an independent cohort of several hundred donors, the cumulative frequency of public TCR beta family members distinguished carriers of CMV infection plus the relevant HLA type. The ex vivo response was dominated by HLA-C-restricted CMV-specific TCR beta clonotypes, and the single most frequent clonotype in two of eight donors was supplied by these HLA-C-restricted clonotypes.

The sample comprised PBMCs. This receptor was taken from a human donor in good health (CMV status not recorded). Some clones in this sample may be carry-over from other donors' samples.

The CDR3 corresponds to CASSGNGRSANYGYTF. The sequenced DNA is TGTGCCAGCAGTGGGAATGGTCGTTCTGCTAACTATGGCTACACCTTC. The V gene is TRBV2 and the J gene is TRBJ1-2; the D gene is not confidently resolved. CDR1 and CDR2 (SNHLY, FYNNEI) derive from the germline V gene. A distance of 15 bases separates the germline ends of V and J, which lose 4 bases and 0 bases respectively. The CDR3 has 16 amino acids, counting the end cysteine and phenylalanine. The entry retains the CDR3 DNA only, 48 bases that are in frame from base 1. The variable domain in full, with residues beyond the CDR3 obtained from the reference TRBV2 and TRBJ1-2 genes, is EPEVTQTPSHQVTQMGQEVILRCVPISNHLYFYWYRQILGQKVEFLVSFYNNEISEKSEIFDDQFSVERPDGSNFTLKIRSTKLEDSAMYFCASSGNGRSANYGYTFGSGTRLTVV.